The rows below give T cell receptor beta chains drawn from one sample of a study of neoadjuvant anti-PD-1 for oral cavity cancer. Sequencing was performed with immunoSEQ multiplex PCR; in TCRdb, only in-frame clones are kept and a portion is missing. The sample contains about 14,000 clones, 65% to 75% of which appear only once. Here the sequenced sample was PBMCs, taken before nivolumab (anti-PD-1) treatment. The receptors stem from a person between 40 and 85 years old with oral cavity squamous cell carcinoma. Each CDR3 is given with its conserved first and last residue. Fields, in order: clone size, D gene, J gene, V gene, CDR3 DNA, CDR3 protein. The D gene is left open where the match is weak. The listing skips clone size in some rows; elsewhere it reads once, few, many or a size class.

abundance: .; d_gene: .; j_gene: TRBJ1-1; v_gene: TRBV19; CDR3nt: TGTGCCAGTAGCCCCGGAGGGTCGGGGAACACTGAAGCTTTCTTT; CDR3aa: CASSPGGSGNTEAFF
abundance: .; d_gene: .; j_gene: TRBJ2-7; v_gene: TRBV29-1; CDR3nt: TGCAGCGTGGGAACGACAGGAAACCTTTACGAGCAGTACTTC; CDR3aa: CSVGTTGNLYEQYF
abundance: .; d_gene: TRBD2; j_gene: TRBJ2-6; v_gene: TRBV6-1; CDR3nt: TGTGCCAGCAGTGTCCCCCCCGGAAGGGCCGGGACTACAAGGACCAACGTCCTGACTTTC; CDR3aa: CASSVPPGRAGTTRTNVLTF
abundance: .; d_gene: TRBD1; j_gene: TRBJ2-3; v_gene: TRBV6-8; CDR3nt: TGTGCCAGCAGGCCCCAGACAGGGTTCTTAAATACGCAGTATTTT; CDR3aa: CASRPQTGFLNTQYF
abundance: .; d_gene: .; j_gene: TRBJ1-5; v_gene: TRBV7-8; CDR3nt: TGTGCCAGCAGCTTAGAAGGGAATAGCAATCAGCCCCAGCATTTT; CDR3aa: CASSLEGNSNQPQHF
abundance: few; d_gene: TRBD1; j_gene: TRBJ2-2; v_gene: TRBV5-1; CDR3nt: TGCGCCAGCAGCTACGGACAGGGGAACACCGGGGAGCTGTTTTTT; CDR3aa: CASSYGQGNTGELFF
abundance: .; d_gene: .; j_gene: TRBJ2-2; v_gene: TRBV7-8; CDR3nt: TGTGCCAGCACCTCGGTGTGGGCCGGGGAGCTGTTTTTT; CDR3aa: CASTSVWAGELFF
abundance: once; d_gene: .; j_gene: TRBJ2-5; v_gene: TRBV7-2; CDR3nt: TGTGCCAGCAGCTTATTAGAGACCCAGTACTTC; CDR3aa: CASSLLETQYF
abundance: .; d_gene: .; j_gene: TRBJ2-6; v_gene: TRBV5-8; CDR3nt: TGTGCCAGCAGCTCGACCAGCTCTGGGGCCAACGTCCTGACTTTC; CDR3aa: CASSSTSSGANVLTF
abundance: .; d_gene: TRBD2; j_gene: TRBJ2-7; v_gene: TRBV7-9; CDR3nt: TGTGCCAGCACCCCCGGGACTAGCGGGAGGGGTACGGTGCAGTACTTC; CDR3aa: CASTPGTSGRGTVQYF
abundance: .; d_gene: .; j_gene: TRBJ2-3; v_gene: TRBV15; CDR3nt: TGTGCCACCAGCAGAGCTAAGTCTAGCGAAGATACGCAGTATTTT; CDR3aa: CATSRAKSSEDTQYF
abundance: .; d_gene: .; j_gene: TRBJ2-3; v_gene: TRBV25-1; CDR3nt: TGTGCCAGCAGCGCCTGGTTTGGGGGTTCTAGCACAGATACGCAGTATTTT; CDR3aa: CASSAWFGGSSTDTQYF
abundance: few; d_gene: .; j_gene: TRBJ1-6; v_gene: TRBV7-9; CDR3nt: TGTGCCAGCAGCTCTCCAGGGGATAATTCACCCCTCCACTTT; CDR3aa: CASSSPGDNSPLHF
abundance: .; d_gene: .; j_gene: TRBJ2-5; v_gene: TRBV5-1; CDR3nt: TGCGCCAGCCGGGGAGACCTGGGCCAGACCCAGTACTTC; CDR3aa: CASRGDLGQTQYF
abundance: .; d_gene: .; j_gene: TRBJ1-5; v_gene: TRBV7-2; CDR3nt: TGTGCCAGCAGCTCCCCCCCTCAGCCCCAGCATTTT; CDR3aa: CASSSPPQPQHF
abundance: .; d_gene: .; j_gene: TRBJ2-1; v_gene: TRBV5-1; CDR3nt: TGCGCCAGCAGCTTGGTTCCCCGGAGCTCCTACAATGAGCAGTTCTTC; CDR3aa: CASSLVPRSSYNEQFF
abundance: .; d_gene: .; j_gene: TRBJ2-3; v_gene: TRBV2; CDR3nt: TGTGCCAGCAGCTGGACTGGGCTCAAAGCAGATACGCAGTATTTT; CDR3aa: CASSWTGLKADTQYF
abundance: .; d_gene: .; j_gene: TRBJ2-7; v_gene: TRBV7-9; CDR3nt: TGTGCCAGCAGCTTAACCCGGGACTCCTACGAGCAGTACTTC; CDR3aa: CASSLTRDSYEQYF
abundance: .; d_gene: .; j_gene: TRBJ1-1; v_gene: TRBV13; CDR3nt: TGTGCCAGCAGCTTAGGCCGTTATTGGGGAACTGAAGCTTTCTTT; CDR3aa: CASSLGRYWGTEAFF
abundance: few; d_gene: .; j_gene: TRBJ2-2; v_gene: TRBV4-1; CDR3nt: TGCGCCAGCCAGCCGATGGGACCCAACACCGGGGAGCTGTTTTTT; CDR3aa: CASQPMGPNTGELFF
abundance: .; d_gene: .; j_gene: TRBJ1-2; v_gene: TRBV5-1; CDR3nt: TGCGCCAGCAGCTTGGCCGTCGACCGCTCCGACGCCTCTACCTATGGCTACACCTTC; CDR3aa: CASSLAVDRSDASTYGYTF
abundance: .; d_gene: .; j_gene: TRBJ2-3; v_gene: TRBV9; CDR3nt: TGTGCCAGCAGCGTAGCCCTGGATACGCAGTATTTT; CDR3aa: CASSVALDTQYF
abundance: .; d_gene: .; j_gene: TRBJ1-4; v_gene: TRBV14; CDR3nt: TGTGCCAGCAGCCAATCGGCGCCGGGTAGTGAAAAACTGTTTTTT; CDR3aa: CASSQSAPGSEKLFF
abundance: once; d_gene: TRBD2; j_gene: TRBJ2-7; v_gene: TRBV5-1; CDR3nt: TGCGCCAGCAGCGATCTAGCGGGATTCTACGAGCAGTACTTC; CDR3aa: CASSDLAGFYEQYF
abundance: few; d_gene: .; j_gene: TRBJ2-7; v_gene: TRBV6-1; CDR3nt: TGTGCCGGACAAGACGGACGATCCTACGAGCAGTACTTC; CDR3aa: CAGQDGRSYEQYF
abundance: .; d_gene: .; j_gene: TRBJ1-5; v_gene: TRBV7-8; CDR3nt: TGTGCCAGCAGCTTAAGTCCGGGTTCTAGCAATCAGCCCCAGCATTTT; CDR3aa: CASSLSPGSSNQPQHF
abundance: few; d_gene: .; j_gene: TRBJ1-1; v_gene: TRBV18; CDR3nt: TGTGCCAGCTCACCCCTTGATGGAGGAATGTTCATGAACACTGAAGCTTTCTTT; CDR3aa: CASSPLDGGMFMNTEAFF
abundance: .; d_gene: TRBD1; j_gene: TRBJ1-2; v_gene: TRBV5-1; CDR3nt: TGCGCCAGCAGCCCAGACAGGGGAGACTACACCTTC; CDR3aa: CASSPDRGDYTF
abundance: .; d_gene: .; j_gene: TRBJ1-2; v_gene: TRBV5-1; CDR3nt: TGCGCCAGCAGCCGGGGCTTCTATGGCTACACCTTC; CDR3aa: CASSRGFYGYTF
abundance: .; d_gene: TRBD2; j_gene: TRBJ2-5; v_gene: TRBV5-1; CDR3nt: TGCGCCAGCAAATCGTGGGGGGCTAGCGGGGAAGAGACCCAGTACTTC; CDR3aa: CASKSWGASGEETQYF
abundance: .; d_gene: .; j_gene: TRBJ1-1; v_gene: TRBV7-9; CDR3nt: TGTGCCAGCAGCCCCATACCACACAATGAAGCTTTCTTT; CDR3aa: CASSPIPHNEAFF
abundance: .; d_gene: .; j_gene: TRBJ2-1; v_gene: TRBV6-1; CDR3nt: TGTGCCAGCAGTGCTCTACCCGGAAAGGGCTCCTACAATGAGCAGTTCTTC; CDR3aa: CASSALPGKGSYNEQFF
abundance: .; d_gene: .; j_gene: TRBJ2-2; v_gene: TRBV7-3; CDR3nt: TGTGCCAGCAGCCAGCGACAGATCCACAACACCGGGGAGCTGTTTTTT; CDR3aa: CASSQRQIHNTGELFF
abundance: few; d_gene: .; j_gene: TRBJ1-6; v_gene: TRBV5-1; CDR3nt: TGCGCCAGCGCGGTCGGGGACTATAATTCACCCCTCCACTTT; CDR3aa: CASAVGDYNSPLHF
abundance: .; d_gene: .; j_gene: TRBJ1-2; v_gene: TRBV9; CDR3nt: TGTGCCAGCAGCCCGGGTTTGGGGGATGGCTACACCTTC; CDR3aa: CASSPGLGDGYTF
abundance: .; d_gene: .; j_gene: TRBJ2-5; v_gene: TRBV6-5; CDR3nt: TGTGCCAGCGGGTTCGGATACCAAGAGACCCAGTACTTC; CDR3aa: CASGFGYQETQYF
abundance: .; d_gene: .; j_gene: TRBJ2-7; v_gene: TRBV4-2; CDR3nt: TGTGCCAGCAGCCAAGATCGAGGTAGCCTCTACGAGCAGTACTTC; CDR3aa: CASSQDRGSLYEQYF
abundance: .; d_gene: TRBD1; j_gene: TRBJ2-5; v_gene: TRBV27; CDR3nt: TGTGCCAGCAGTTTATTTTCGGGACAGGGGGTAGAGACCCAGTACTTC; CDR3aa: CASSLFSGQGVETQYF
abundance: large; d_gene: .; j_gene: TRBJ1-2; v_gene: TRBV29-1; CDR3nt: TGCAGCGTTGCCCCCGACGGCTATGGCTACACCTTC; CDR3aa: CSVAPDGYGYTF
abundance: .; d_gene: TRBD1; j_gene: TRBJ1-1; v_gene: TRBV27; CDR3nt: TGTGCCAGCAGTTTACGAGGACAGGGGGCCGGGAACACTGAAGCTTTCTTT; CDR3aa: CASSLRGQGAGNTEAFF
abundance: .; d_gene: .; j_gene: TRBJ2-7; v_gene: TRBV29-1; CDR3nt: TGCAGCGTTGAGTCGGCAGCCTACGAGCAGTACTTC; CDR3aa: CSVESAAYEQYF
abundance: .; d_gene: .; j_gene: TRBJ2-1; v_gene: TRBV27; CDR3nt: TGTGCCAGCAGTTTCGCTAGCGCCCGCAATGAGCAGTTCTTC; CDR3aa: CASSFASARNEQFF
abundance: .; d_gene: .; j_gene: TRBJ2-7; v_gene: TRBV6-5; CDR3nt: TGTGCCAGCAGTTACTCGATAAAACCGGTCCGGTGGGAGCAGTACTTC; CDR3aa: CASSYSIKPVRWEQYF
abundance: once; d_gene: .; j_gene: TRBJ2-7; v_gene: TRBV10-3; CDR3nt: TGTGCCATCAGTGGGCGGGCCTCCTCCTACGAGCAGTACTTC; CDR3aa: CAISGRASSYEQYF
abundance: .; d_gene: .; j_gene: TRBJ1-2; v_gene: TRBV15; CDR3nt: TGTGCCACCAGCATAGCACGGACAAAAGGTTCGGGCTACACCTTC; CDR3aa: CATSIARTKGSGYTF
abundance: .; d_gene: TRBD1; j_gene: TRBJ1-3; v_gene: TRBV28; CDR3nt: TGTGCCAGTCGGACAGGGGCCATGTCTGGAAACACCATATATTTT; CDR3aa: CASRTGAMSGNTIYF
abundance: once; d_gene: .; j_gene: TRBJ2-1; v_gene: TRBV7-9; CDR3nt: TGTGCCAGCAGAAACAGGGCAAATGAGCAGTTCTTC; CDR3aa: CASRNRANEQFF
abundance: .; d_gene: TRBD2; j_gene: TRBJ2-7; v_gene: TRBV7-9; CDR3nt: TGTGCCAGCAGCCGGGGGGGACCCCTCATCGAGCAGTACTTC; CDR3aa: CASSRGGPLIEQYF
abundance: .; d_gene: .; j_gene: TRBJ1-3; v_gene: TRBV5-1; CDR3nt: TGCGCCAGCAGCTTGGGCGGCGGGGGCCTCTCTGGAAACACCATATATTTT; CDR3aa: CASSLGGGGLSGNTIYF
abundance: once; d_gene: .; j_gene: TRBJ2-7; v_gene: TRBV5-1; CDR3nt: TGCGCCAGCAGCCTCCCTGCTGTCGCGGGGCATGAGGAGCAGTACTTC; CDR3aa: CASSLPAVAGHEEQYF
abundance: few; d_gene: TRBD2; j_gene: TRBJ2-1; v_gene: TRBV11-2; CDR3nt: TGTGCCAGCAGCTTGGGGTTGTCTAGCGGGAGGGTGGGCAATGAGCAGTTCTTC; CDR3aa: CASSLGLSSGRVGNEQFF
abundance: .; d_gene: TRBD2; j_gene: TRBJ2-3; v_gene: TRBV30; CDR3nt: TGTGCCTGGACTGATCGAGCGGGGTCTGCAGATACGCAGTATTTT; CDR3aa: CAWTDRAGSADTQYF
abundance: .; d_gene: .; j_gene: TRBJ1-5; v_gene: TRBV6-5; CDR3nt: TGTGCCAGCAGTAACTCACAGGGCGGTCAGCCCCAGCATTTT; CDR3aa: CASSNSQGGQPQHF